This TCR beta chain was documented in a study of cytomegalovirus exposure and HLA in healthy donors. A remark on this clone: Its antigen remains unidentified.

Trimming at V came to 0 bases and at J to 10 bases, leaving 11 bases not matched to a gene. The CDR3 spans 14 residues. Germline values: CDR1 GTSNPN, CDR2 SVGIG (reference sequence). General study findings and limits: TCR sequences were mostly rare, though some public TCRs occurred in many donors. When a later analysis compared HLA-associated TCR beta chains with equally common others, the HLA-associated chains turned out to be more clonally expanded and to have lower generation probabilities. Some V segments, including TRBV6-2 and TRBV6-3, were excluded as indistinguishable. Earlier analysis found most TCR beta V segments productive about 87% or about 30% of the time.

The PCR made use of 60 Vbeta and 13 Jbeta primers. Sequencing was performed with immunoSEQ multiplex PCR; in TCRdb, only in-frame clones are kept and a portion is missing. The top ten hold 1.5% to 2% of the sample, which has approximately 180,000 clones, about four fifths seen once. The clonotype was recovered from a young woman in good health and CMV-seronegative. Sample: PBMCs. The chain is built from TRBV30 and TRBJ1-2; TRBD1 aligns across 7 bases. The chain's CDR3 is CAWSVQATGPYYTF. The CDR3 DNA reads TGTGCCTGGAGTGTACAGGCGACAGGGCCCTACTACACCTTC.